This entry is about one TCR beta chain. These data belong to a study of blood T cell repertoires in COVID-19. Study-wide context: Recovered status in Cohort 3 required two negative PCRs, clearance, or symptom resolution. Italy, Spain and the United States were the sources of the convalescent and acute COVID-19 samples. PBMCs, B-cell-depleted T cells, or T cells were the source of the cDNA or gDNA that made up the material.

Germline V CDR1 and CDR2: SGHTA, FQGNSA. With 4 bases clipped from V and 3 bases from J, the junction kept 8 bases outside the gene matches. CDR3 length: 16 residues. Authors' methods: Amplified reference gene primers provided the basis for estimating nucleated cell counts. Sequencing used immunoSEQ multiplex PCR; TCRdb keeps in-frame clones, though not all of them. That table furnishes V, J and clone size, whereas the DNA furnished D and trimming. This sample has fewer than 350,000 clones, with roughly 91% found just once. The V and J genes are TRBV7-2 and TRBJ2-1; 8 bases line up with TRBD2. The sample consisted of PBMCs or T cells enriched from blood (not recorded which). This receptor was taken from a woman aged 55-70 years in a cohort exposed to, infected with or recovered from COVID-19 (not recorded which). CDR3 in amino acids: CASSSLAGRFYNEQFF. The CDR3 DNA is TGTGCCAGCAGCTCCTTAGCGGGACGATTCTACAATGAGCAGTTCTTC.